A single sample is the source of the 27 T cell receptor beta chains below, sequenced in a study of blood T cell repertoires in COVID-19. Produced via immunoSEQ multiplex PCR; TCRdb's table is partial and in-frame only. This sample has 300,000 to 450,000 clones, with approximately 90% found just once. The specimen sequenced was PBMCs or T cells enriched from blood (not recorded which). The receptor set was obtained from a woman under 30 who had recovered from COVID-19.

V and J are TRBV21-1 and TRBJ2-1; the table assigns TRBD2, which was not confirmed against the DNA. TRBV21-1 is a listed pseudogene. The CDR3 runs 15 residues. CDR3 region: CASSSHRSSYNEQFF. CDR3 sequence (DNA): TGTGCCAGCAGCTCACATCGGAGCTCCTACAATGAGCAGTTCTTC.

The chain has TRBV19 and TRBJ1-6; D may be TRBD1 (6 bases). The V gene lost 9 bases and the J gene lost 12 bases, with 12 bases spanning the gap. CDR3 length: 11 amino acids. Germline V CDR1 and CDR2: LNHDA, SQIVND (reference sequence). The CDR3 is CARNREKPLHF. CDR3 coding DNA: TGTGCCAGAAACAGGGAGAAACCCCTCCACTTT.

The genes are TRBV9 and TRBJ1-6; D may be TRBD1 (6 bases). The germline V gene has CDR1 SGDLS and CDR2 YYNGEE. There are 16 residues in the CDR3. V lost 2 bases and J lost 5, with 14 bases in between. The CDR3 spells CASSVWGGPHNSPLHF. The DNA of the CDR3 is TGTGCCAGCAGCGTTTGGGGGGGCCCCCATAATTCACCCCTCCACTTT.

The chain has TRBV5-1 and TRBJ1-1, with 7 positions matching TRBD1. V lost 4 bases to trimming and J lost 0 bases; unmatched junction nucleotides: 6. This CDR3 is built from 15 residues. Germline CDR1 SGHRS, CDR2 YFSETQ. DNA for the CDR3: TGCGCCAGCAGCCCCATCACAGGGGTGAACACTGAAGCTTTCTTT. It translates to CASSPITGVNTEAFF.

This sequence joins TRBV2 and TRBJ2-5; D is perhaps TRBD2 (5 bases). The CDR3 extends over 12 amino acids. Trimming took off 6 bases at V and 8 bases at J, with 13 bases between the two ends. Germline CDR1 is SNHLY and CDR2 is FYNNEI. DNA for the CDR3: TGTGCCAGCAGCCTAGCTGTGGGTACCCAGTACTTC. This sequence encodes CASSLAVGTQYF.

This chain uses TRBV18 with TRBJ2-3; 8 positions match TRBD1. The V segment lost 1 base and the J segment 4 bases; nucleotides outside the gene matches: 13. The CDR3 spans 18 residues. From germline, CDR1 is KGHSH and CDR2 LQKENI. The CDR3 sequence is CASSPLTRTGQSSDTQYF. The CDR3 nucleotides read TGTGCCAGCTCACCACTAACCCGGACAGGGCAGTCCTCAGATACGCAGTATTTT.

The genes are TRBV6-6 and TRBJ1-1; D is unresolved. Germline V CDR1 and CDR2: MNHNY, SVGAGI (reference sequence). The CDR3 consists of 13 residues. V was trimmed by 2 bases and J by 6 bases, leaving 10 bases between them. In nucleotides, the CDR3 is TGTGCCAGCAGTTACAATCCCCCATCTGAAGCTTTCTTT. This codes for CASSYNPPSEAFF.

The V and J genes are TRBV7-9 and TRBJ2-5; 10 bases are a match to TRBD1. V lost 4 bases and J lost 5; bases outside the gene matches: 7. Germline V lookup: CDR1 SEHNR, CDR2 FQNEAQ (reference sequence). The CDR3 sequence is 15 residues long. The CDR3 DNA reads as TGTGCCAGCAGCTATCTAGGGACAGGGGTTGAGACCCAGTACTTC. This gives the protein CASSYLGTGVETQYF.

This clone was picked up one time. The V gene is TRBV2, the J gene TRBJ2-7; no reliable D call. Germline V CDR1 and CDR2: SNHLY, FYNNEI. V shed 4 bases and J shed 0 bases, with 10 bases lying between them. The CDR3 has 14 amino acids. CDR3: CASSVGPSSYEQYF. The CDR3 nucleotides read TGTGCCAGCAGTGTTGGCCCCAGCTCCTACGAGCAGTACTTC.

The V and J genes are TRBV5-4 and TRBJ2-1; 9 positions match TRBD1. The germline gives CDR1 SGHNT, CDR2 YYREEE (reference sequence). CDR3 size: 15 residues. V lost 5 bases to trimming and J lost 4 bases; unmatched junction nucleotides: 7. The CDR3 loop is CASRWGTGNYNEQFF. The CDR3 DNA reads TGTGCCAGCAGGTGGGGGACAGGGAATTACAATGAGCAGTTCTTC. Using reference TRBV5-4 and TRBJ2-1 for the parts outside the CDR3, the full variable domain is ETGVTQSPTHLIKTRGQQVTLRCSSQSGHNTVSWYQQALGQGPQFIFQYYREEENGRGNFPPRFSGLQFPNYSSELNVNALELDDSALYLCASRWGTGNYNEQFFGPGTRLTVL.

V gene TRBV5-6 combines with J gene TRBJ2-4; tentatively, D is TRBD2 (6 bases). The CDR3 is 13 residues long. Germline V gives CDR1 SGHDT, CDR2 YYEEEE. Deletions cut 1 base from V and 9 bases from J, with 11 bases between. CDR3 bases: TGTGCCAGCAGCTTGCCGGGGGAAGGCATTCAGTACTTC. As protein: CASSLPGEGIQYF.

The rearrangement joins TRBV4-1 to TRBJ2-1, with a tentative D call TRBD1 (5 bases). The CDR3 extends over 12 amino acids. Germline values: CDR1 MGHRA, CDR2 YSYEKL. Trimming stripped 6 bases from V and 5 bases from J, with 8 bases between. CDR3 nucleotide sequence: TGCGCCAGCAGTAGGGGTGACAATGAGCAGTTCTTC. It codes for CASSRGDNEQFF.

The chain recombines TRBV5-1 with TRBJ2-7, with D maybe TRBD2 (6 bases). Germline CDR1 is SGHRS and CDR2 is YFSETQ. This CDR3 spans 13 amino acids. Trimming cost V 4 bases and J 3 bases, with 11 bases left between them. The CDR3 DNA follows: TGCGCCAGCAGCCGGGAGTTTGGCTACGAGCAGTACTTC. Encoded protein: CASSREFGYEQYF.

This clone showed up just a few times. This chain links TRBV2 with TRBJ1-1; tentatively, D is TRBD1 (5 bases). CDR3 length: 18 amino acids. In germline, CDR1 is SNHLY, CDR2 FYNNEI. Trimming left V 7 bases short and J 1 base short, with 25 bases between. CDR3 coding DNA: TGTGCCAGCATAAACGTCAGGGTCCGACCGTTGGGGAACACTGAAGCTTTCTTT. It specifies CASINVRVRPLGNTEAFF.

Note on this clone: The same CDR3 also results from other DNA sequences found in this sample. This chain uses TRBV13 with TRBJ1-5; tentative D call: TRBD1 (5 bases). V dropped 1 base and J dropped 2 bases, with 6 bases sitting between them. The germline gives CDR1 PRHDT, CDR2 FYEKMQ (reference sequence). The length of the CDR3 is 14 residues. The CDR3: CASSLAGGNQPQHF. The CDR3 nucleotides read TGTGCCAGCAGCTTAGCGGGGGGCAATCAGCCCCAGCATTTT.

The rearrangement uses TRBV25-1 and TRBJ2-7; TRBD1 might be the D (6 bases). Germline-derived CDR1 and CDR2 are MGHDK and SYGVNS. Deletions cut 5 bases from V and 4 bases from J, with 15 bases between. CDR3 length equals 14 residues. This CDR3 is CASSPLDSLYEQYF. The DNA for the CDR3 is TGTGCCAGCAGTCCGTTGGACAGCCTTTACGAGCAGTACTTC.

Worth noting for this clone: The same CDR3 is also encoded by other DNA sequences in this sample. The rearrangement links TRBV9 to TRBJ1-1; D remains unclear. Deletions cut 0 bases from V and 0 bases from J, with 9 bases between. Per germline, CDR1 SGDLS and CDR2 YYNGEE. This CDR3 has 15 amino acids. The CDR3 spells CASSVVGSLNTEAFF. The CDR3, as DNA: TGTGCCAGCAGCGTAGTGGGCAGCCTGAACACTGAAGCTTTCTTT. The variable domain in full, with the rest retrieved from reference TRBV9 and TRBJ1-1, is DSGVTQTPKHLITATGQRVTLRCSPRSGDLSVYWYQQSLDQGLQFLIQYYNGEERAKGNILERFSAQQFPDLHSELNLSSLELGDSALYFCASSVVGSLNTEAFFGQGTRLTVV.

The chain uses TRBV10-1 and TRBJ1-1; D is ambiguous. Germline CDR1 is WNHNN and CDR2 is SYGVQD (reference sequence). CDR3 length equals 14 residues. Trimming removed 6 bases from V and 0 bases from J, with 11 bases in between. CDR3 bases: TGCGCCAGCAGCGCGTCCGCGATGAACACTGAAGCTTTCTTT. Translated, it gives CASSASAMNTEAFF.

The chain uses TRBV6-2 or TRBV6-3 and TRBJ1-5; 9 nucleotides line up with TRBD1. CDR3 length: 17 amino acids. Germline trimming cut 5 bases from V and 9 bases from J; bases unmatched to any gene: 17. CDR1 and CDR2 (germline): MNHEY, SVGEGT. CDR3: CASSRGGTGTGVTPQHF. Here the CDR3 DNA reads TGTGCCAGCAGTCGGGGTGGGACAGGGACCGGGGTTACGCCCCAGCATTTT.

There are a few counts of this clone. V and J are TRBV6-4 and TRBJ1-1; 7 bases match TRBD1. Germline V gene data show CDR1 as MRHNA and CDR2 as SNTAGT. The CDR3 covers 13 residues. J was trimmed by 4 bases and V by 4 bases; bases with no gene match: 3. CDR3 DNA: TGTGCCAGCAGTGCTACAGGGGTCACTGAAGCTTTCTTT. Its translation: CASSATGVTEAFF.

The rearrangement uses TRBV5-1 and TRBJ2-7; 7 nucleotides match TRBD1. Germline loops: CDR1 SGHRS, CDR2 YFSETQ. Germline trimming cut 2 bases from V and 2 bases from J; bases unmatched to any gene: 10. This CDR3 has 16 amino acids. The CDR3 loop reads CASSFQFDREAYEQYF. CDR3 bases: TGCGCCAGCAGCTTCCAATTCGACAGGGAAGCCTACGAGCAGTACTTC. Combining the CDR3 with reference TRBV5-1 and TRBJ2-7 gives the whole variable domain KAGVTQTPRYLIKTRGQQVTLSCSPISGHRSVSWYQQTPGQGLQFLFEYFSETQRNKGNFPGRFSGRQFSNSRSEMNVSTLELGDSALYLCASSFQFDREAYEQYFGPGTRLTVT.

This clone was seen once. The chain joins TRBV7-9 to TRBJ1-2, with D unresolved. Germline-derived CDR1 and CDR2 are SEHNR and FQNEAQ (reference sequence). V was cut by 5 bases and J by 0 bases, with 10 bases left in between. The CDR3 contains 14 residues. The CDR3: CASSVGPANYGYTF. The CDR3 bases are TGTGCCAGCAGCGTTGGGCCGGCTAACTATGGCTACACCTTC.

V gene TRBV12-3 or TRBV12-4 combines with J gene TRBJ1-2, with D tentatively TRBD1 (6 bases). The CDR3 contains 12 residues. V was cut by 8 bases and J by 6 bases, with 13 bases left in between. The CDR3 protein is CASRGAGNGYTF. CDR3 nucleotide sequence: TGTGCCAGCCGGGGGGCAGGGAATGGCTACACCTTC.

V usage is TRBV7-2 and J usage is TRBJ1-2, with D possibly being TRBD1 (6 bases). This CDR3 comprises 11 residues. Trimming shortened V by 5 bases and J by 10 bases, and 11 bases separated the two germline ends. Germline V gene data show CDR1 as SGHTA and CDR2 as FQGNSA. The CDR3 sequence: CASSLDSVYTF. The DNA for the CDR3 is TGTGCCAGCAGCCTGGACAGTGTCTACACCTTC.

This rearrangement joins TRBV7-3 to TRBJ1-2; D gene uncertain. The V end was cut by 1 base, the J end by 3 bases, with 18 bases between. CDR1 and CDR2 from the germline V gene are SGHTA and FQGTGA. The CDR3 extends over 17 amino acids. This CDR3 reads CASSLRSNSRPHYGYTF. In DNA, the CDR3 is TGTGCCAGCAGCTTAAGAAGTAACAGCAGACCTCACTATGGCTACACCTTC.

This rearrangement joins TRBV7-9 to TRBJ1-1; unclear D gene. The CDR3 covers 12 residues. The V gene's germline CDR1 is SEHNR and CDR2 FQNEAQ (reference sequence). V gave up 5 bases and J gave up 8 bases, with 12 bases separating them. CDR3 sequence reads: CASSREGREAFF. The CDR3 DNA follows: TGTGCCAGCAGCCGGGAAGGGAGAGAAGCTTTCTTT.

This chain connects TRBV5-8 to TRBJ2-5, with TRBD2 matching 10 bases. The CDR3 runs 19 residues. V dropped 4 bases and J dropped 0; count of bases not matched to a gene: 15. The germline CDR1 and CDR2 sequences are SGHTS and YDEGEE. The CDR3 protein is CASSLDISGGHAYQETQYF. CDR3 coding DNA: TGTGCCAGCAGCCTTGATATTAGCGGGGGGCATGCCTACCAAGAGACCCAGTACTTC. The entire variable domain, with the rest obtained from reference TRBV5-8 and TRBJ2-5, is as follows: EAGVTQSPTHLIKTRGQQATLRCSPISGHTSVYWYQQALGLGLQFLLWYDEGEERNRGNFPPRFSGRQFPNYSSELNVNALELEDSALYLCASSLDISGGHAYQETQYFGPGTRLLVL.